This note documents a single T cell receptor (beta chain) sequence. Its specific antigen is unknown. No clone much larger than this one lies a single base away; base qualities are absent. The study excluded patients with uncontrolled infections, other autoimmune diseases, pregnancy or lactation. Clinical symptoms, serum thyroxine and TRAb, thyroid ultrasound, and orbital computed tomography formed the basis for the diagnoses. Total RNA was extracted using Trizol reagent, and RNA quality was assessed on an Agilent 2100 Bioanalyzer. The germline V gene encodes CDR1 WSHSY and CDR2 SAAADI. V is cut back by 4 bases and J by 11 bases, with 7 bases in the junction unmatched. The CDR3 holds 12 amino acids from the cysteine to the phenylalanine. Just the 36-base CDR3 DNA is kept, in frame starting at base 1. This entry is derived from a study of T cells in Graves' hyperthyroidism and ophthalmopathy (dated by TCRdb to between 2017 and 2020). For the study in its entirety: To identify distinguishing TCR V-J signatures, a discovery cohort of around 100 patients was used, comprising some 45 with Graves' ophthalmopathy and around 57 with stable Graves' hyperthyroidism. Prospective prediction of ophthalmopathy was tested in an independent validation cohort consisting of 18 to 20 hyperthyroidism patients and approximately 16 patients who later progressed to ophthalmopathy. The roughly 94 discovery patients were randomly split 7:3 into training and test sets. Thyroid tissue and blood T-cell repertoires from roughly six Graves' hyperthyroidism patients were also compared in the study. Once sampling was done, hyperthyroidism patients were given methimazole at a starting dose of 30 mg daily, whereas ophthalmopathy patients were given high-dose intravenous methylprednisolone. According to the paper, TCR Vbeta CDR3 sequencing was carried out on some 130 peripheral blood samples, which came from fewer than 50 ophthalmopathy, fewer than 80 hyperthyroidism and roughly 17 progressor patients. The investigation overall reported the following: During validation, the model predicted progression to ophthalmopathy a median of approximately 6 months ahead of onset, with almost 71% sensitivity and around 73% specificity. Sample size was not statistically predetermined, and blinding of investigators to group allocation was not performed. In cross-validation, a model built on a 13 V-J signature told ophthalmopathy apart from stable hyperthyroidism with 85% to 90% sensitivity and about 81% specificity, and in testing the same model reached 80%/75%. Blood samples also contained most of the expanded thyroid clonotypes (frequency above 0.001), which suggests that blood repertoires may reflect thyroid immune responses.

Amplification of TCR beta CDR3 regions was carried out from RNA transcripts. A first-round RT-PCR of the TCR CDR3 used the HTBI primer set with the Qiagen OneStep RT-PCR kit. Libraries were constructed in a second round of multiplex PCR, after which size selection and purification were carried out. Sequencing of the libraries was done on an Illumina HiSeq2000 using paired-end 100 bp reads. The original methods were these. SOAPnuke was used to process the raw data, removing reads that contained adapters or uncalled bases, had a mean Phred below 15, or lacked an exact match to the constant primer or identifier. High-quality paired reads were merged with COPE v1.2.5, and unique nucleotide sequences were defined as clonotypes. Clonotypes were aligned to IMGT TRBV, TRBD and TRBJ reference segments using MiTCR v1.1. Only V-J combinations with frequency above 0.0001, covering roughly 99% of repertoires, were analysed. A TCS score was defined as the ratio between F50 (clonal expansion) and ExV (chaos), using BLOSUM62-based TCRdist between CDR3 peptides within each V-J. Welch's t-statistics and random forest reduced 500 to 550 V-J features to roughly 13, which were used in a naive Bayes classifier (R e1071). The Morisita-Horn index was used to measure how similar the thyroid and blood repertoires were. TCRdb took the public reads, trimmed them with fastp at Q25, ran MiXCR for clone calling and kept in-frame beta chains. Records with the same CDR3 protein are collapsed into one entry carrying the most frequent genes and DNA. The V and J calls and clone size are TCRdb's, not the authors'. This sample lists 500,000 to 800,000 distinct CDR3 sequences; roughly 46% were detected once. Less than 9% of the sample is held by the ten biggest clonotypes.

The sample was peripheral blood or thyroid tissue (not recorded which). The chain couples TRBV10-2 to TRBJ1-2; TRBD1 lines up with 7 middle nucleotides. This TCR was sampled from an adult man with Graves' disease, either hyperthyroidism or ophthalmopathy (not recorded which). The CDR3 in this case is CASSVEGQRYTF. In nucleotides, the sequence is TGCGCCAGCAGTGTGGAGGGACAGCGATACACCTTC.